This T cell receptor beta chain was sequenced during a study of T cell clonality in common variable immunodeficiency. Study-level points and caveats: Reportedly, TCR beta sequences from common variable immunodeficiency showed fewer deletions and N-nucleotide insertions. T cell subpopulation sequencing would be needed to explain CVID clonality.

For this clone: Its antigen is still unknown. The read terminates 3 residues before the CDR3 end, so the remaining end is supplied by the germline J gene.

This CDR3 is 13 amino acids long. The V gene lost 6 bases and the J gene lost 3 bases, with 9 bases spanning the gap. Looked up from germline, CDR1 is LNHDA and CDR2 is SQIVND (reference sequence). Some clones are missing from TCRdb's copy, which holds only in-frame ones; the method was immunoSEQ multiplex PCR. The sample yields about 45,000 clones, without any singletons. Sequenced material: peripheral blood mononuclear cells. The TCR was taken from a person aged 18 to 70 in good health. V gene TRBV19 combines with J gene TRBJ2-1; possibly TRBD1 for D (5 bases). The covered CDR3 bases are TGTGCCAGTAGCAGCGACAGCTACAATGAG. Translating it yields CASSSDSYNE. The whole CDR3 reads CASSSDSYNEQFF.